The 31 T cell receptor beta chains below come from one sample, sequenced in a study of Ad26.COV2.S vaccination and SARS-CoV-2 variants. Only in-frame clones appear in the TCRdb table, and some are missing; sequencing was by immunoSEQ multiplex PCR. The data show about 240,000 clones, over 75% seen once. Treatment: around 19 received Ad26.COV2.S at low or high dose, single or two shots; about 5 received placebo; per-sample allocation not given. Collection of samples fell on day 63 after the first vaccine or placebo injection. The material sequenced was peripheral blood, taken in a trial of Ad26.COV2.S vaccine versus placebo. All receptors derive from a person aged 18-65 years who received the Ad26.COV2.S COVID-19 vaccine or a placebo.

This chain connects TRBV5-4 to TRBJ1-3; 9 bases match TRBD1. Germline V CDR1 and CDR2: SGHNT, YYREEE (reference sequence). There are 14 residues in the CDR3. With V trimmed by 5 bases and J by 3 bases, 3 bases remained unmatched. The CDR3 nucleotides are TGTGCCAGCAGACGACAGGGGGATGGAAACACCATATATTTT. It encodes CASRRQGDGNTIYF. The full variable domain, with the rest looked up from reference TRBV5-4 and TRBJ1-3, is ETGVTQSPTHLIKTRGQQVTLRCSSQSGHNTVSWYQQALGQGPQFIFQYYREEENGRGNFPPRFSGLQFPNYSSELNVNALELDDSALYLCASRRQGDGNTIYFGEGSWLTVV.

The chain is built from TRBV6-5 and TRBJ2-3; D is possibly TRBD1 or TRBD2 (5 bases each). Germline loops: CDR1 MNHEY, CDR2 SVGAGI. The CDR3 consists of 14 residues. The V gene lost 6 bases and the J gene lost 0 bases, with 10 bases spanning the gap. The CDR3 loop is CASRTRDSTDTQYF. DNA of the CDR3: TGTGCCAGCAGGACCCGGGACAGCACAGATACGCAGTATTTT.

V is TRBV25-1 and J is TRBJ1-1, with D tentatively TRBD1 (6 bases). CDR3 size: 15 residues. The V gene lost 6 bases and the J gene lost 1 base, with 15 bases spanning the gap. Germline V gene data show CDR1 as MGHDK and CDR2 as SYGVNS. The CDR3 spells CASSGKVDRNTEAFF. The CDR3 nucleotides are TGTGCCAGCAGCGGAAAGGTGGACAGGAACACTGAAGCTTTCTTT.

The V and J genes are TRBV29-1 and TRBJ2-2, with TRBD1 matching over 7 bases. Trimming took 2 bases from V and 6 from J; bases not matched to a gene: 12. CDR3 length equals 16 residues. Per germline, CDR1 SQVTM and CDR2 ANQGSEA. CDR3 region: CSVEPRQGSVAGELFF. The CDR3 nucleotides are TGCAGCGTTGAACCCCGACAGGGATCGGTAGCCGGGGAGCTGTTTTTT.

This chain connects TRBV3-1 (or the pseudogene TRBV3-2) to TRBJ2-1, with 13 bases identical to TRBD2. The germline V gene encodes CDR1 LGHDT and CDR2 YNNKEL (reference sequence). The trim removed 4 bases at V and 5 bases at J, leaving 11 bases unmatched. The CDR3 extends over 18 amino acids. The CDR3 nucleotides are TGTGCCAGCAGCCCGGGACTAGCGGGATTGGGGGGCCACAATGAGCAGTTCTTC. Its protein product is CASSPGLAGLGGHNEQFF.

The rearrangement links TRBV28 to TRBJ2-7; 9 nucleotides align to TRBD1. J lost 7 bases, V lost 6 bases, and 16 bases had no gene match. Germline CDR1 is MDHEN and CDR2 is SYDVKM. The CDR3 spans 16 residues. The CDR3 bases are TGTGCCAGCAGCTTGAACCGGGACAGGGCTTCCTGGGAGCAGTACTTC. Translation: CASSLNRDRASWEQYF. Complete variable domain (other parts from reference TRBV28 and TRBJ2-7): DVKVTQSSRYLVKRTGEKVFLECVQDMDHENMFWYRQDPGLGLRLIYFSYDVKMKEKGDIPEGYSVSREKKERFSLILESASTNQTSMYLCASSLNRDRASWEQYFGPGTRLTVT.

The chain links TRBV6-6 to TRBJ2-7; D gene ambiguous. The CDR3 extends over 13 amino acids. The V gene lost 7 bases and the J gene lost 0 bases, with 10 bases spanning the gap. The germline CDR1 and CDR2 sequences are MNHNY and SVGAGI (reference sequence). CDR3 sequence reads: CASTTAPSYEQYF. The CDR3 DNA reads as TGTGCCAGCACCACTGCCCCCTCCTACGAGCAGTACTTC.

The chain is built from TRBV10-1 and TRBJ1-2; 11 nucleotides match TRBD1. Germline assignment: CDR1 WNHNN and CDR2 SYGVQD (reference sequence). The V gene end was trimmed by 0 bases and the J gene end by 4 bases; junction bases not matched to a gene: 4. The CDR3 loop spans 16 amino acids. CDR3 region: CASSESRDRGTYGYTF. CDR3 DNA: TGCGCCAGCAGTGAGTCGCGGGACAGGGGGACCTATGGCTACACCTTC.

This clone has just one count. The chain joins TRBV6-2 or TRBV6-3 to TRBJ1-2, with D unresolved. The ends were cut back, 3 bases at V and 0 bases at J, with 26 bases in the middle. Per germline, CDR1 MNHEY and CDR2 SVGEGT. This CDR3 has 20 residues. The CDR3 sequence: CASSYKGTTGIFRSNYGYTF. The CDR3, as DNA: TGTGCCAGCAGTTATAAAGGAACGACCGGGATCTTCCGCTCTAACTATGGCTACACCTTC.

This clone turned up a few times. The rearrangement links TRBV5-1 to TRBJ1-6; D call uncertain. There are 15 residues in the CDR3. The germline V gene has CDR1 SGHRS and CDR2 YFSETQ. The ends were cut back, 0 bases at V and 6 bases at J, with 10 bases in the middle. The CDR3 nucleotides are TGCGCCAGCAGCTTGGCTGCAGTCTCTAATTCACCCCTCCACTTT. Amino acids: CASSLAAVSNSPLHF. The whole variable domain, filled in from reference TRBV5-1 and TRBJ1-6, reads KAGVTQTPRYLIKTRGQQVTLSCSPISGHRSVSWYQQTPGQGLQFLFEYFSETQRNKGNFPGRFSGRQFSNSRSEMNVSTLELGDSALYLCASSLAAVSNSPLHFGNGTRLTVT.

This clone has a single count. V and J are TRBV21-1 and TRBJ1-6. TRBV21-1 is flagged as a pseudogene. This CDR3 has 19 amino acids. DNA of the CDR3: TGTGCCAGCAGCAAAGCGCGGGGCGGATTTACCTCCTATAATTCACCCCTCCACTTT. Translated: CASSKARGGFTSYNSPLHF.

The chain has TRBV30 and TRBJ2-1, with a tentative D call TRBD2 (5 bases). Between the trimmed V and J ends, which lost 5 bases and 5 bases, there was a span of 16 bases. Germline V gives CDR1 GTSNPN, CDR2 SVGIG (reference sequence). This CDR3 is 14 amino acids long. This chain's CDR3 is CAWGGGRRHNEQFF. Here the CDR3 DNA reads TGTGCCTGGGGAGGTGGGCGCCGCCACAATGAGCAGTTCTTC. The whole variable domain, remainder taken from reference TRBV30 and TRBJ2-1, is SQTIHQWPATLVQPVGSPLSLECTVEGTSNPNLYWYRQAAGRGLQLLFYSVGIGQISSEVPQNLSASRPQDRQFILSSKKLLLSDSGFYLCAWGGGRRHNEQFFGPGTRLTVL.

In regard to this clone: A junction end diverges from the germline sequence, so it may reflect a read error. The rearrangement uses TRBV6-2 or TRBV6-3 and TRBJ2-7; TRBD1 is a possible D gene (6 bases). CDR1 is MNHEY, CDR2 SVGEGT, per germline. This CDR3 is built from 17 residues. In DNA form, the CDR3 reads TGTGCCAGCAGTCGCGCAGGGGTTTCCGGGACCTCCCACGAGCAGTACTTC. Translating gives CASSRAGVSGTSHEQYF.

The chain combines TRBV7-2 with TRBJ2-1; D gene uncertain. The CDR3 extends over 13 amino acids. Looked up from germline, CDR1 is SGHTA and CDR2 is FQGNSA. Trimming stripped 5 bases from V and 4 bases from J, with 9 bases between. The CDR3 coding sequence is TGTGCCAGCAGCGTTCAGACTTACAATGAGCAGTTCTTC. Its translation is CASSVQTYNEQFF.

The V call is TRBV29-1, the J call TRBJ2-1; maybe TRBD2 (5 bases). V was clipped by 3 bases and J by 9 bases, with 6 bases between them. The CDR3 runs 10 residues. The V gene's germline CDR1 is SQVTM and CDR2 ANQGSEA. The CDR3 DNA reads TGCAGCGTTGATGGGAGTGAGCAGTTCTTC. Amino acids: CSVDGSEQFF.

The chain links TRBV7-2 to TRBJ2-7; TRBD1 aligns across 9 bases. V lost 5 bases and J lost 5; bases outside the gene matches: 10. There are 15 residues in the CDR3. In germline, CDR1 is SGHTA, CDR2 FQGNSA. The CDR3 DNA reads TGTGCCAGCAGCACCGGGGGACAGGGTAGGAACGAGCAGTACTTC. This gives the protein CASSTGGQGRNEQYF.

The rearrangement uses TRBV11-2 and TRBJ1-1; TRBD1 matches 7 bases. Trimming at V came to 6 bases and at J to 1 base, leaving 8 bases not matched to a gene. This CDR3 contains 15 residues. The V gene's germline CDR1 is SGHAT and CDR2 FQNNGV. The CDR3: CASSSKTGQNTEAFF. The CDR3 DNA sequence: TGTGCCAGCAGTTCCAAGACAGGGCAGAACACTGAAGCTTTCTTT.

This rearrangement joins TRBV6-2 or TRBV6-3 to TRBJ1-1; D is possibly TRBD1 (5 bases). Per the germline V gene, CDR1 is MNHEY and CDR2 is SVGEGT. V lost 5 bases and J lost 4, with 14 bases in between. The CDR3 has 14 residues. CDR3 in DNA: TGTGCCAGCAGTCAAGGGGATTGGGGCACTGAAGCTTTCTTT. Translation gives CASSQGDWGTEAFF.

The chain employs TRBV1 and TRBJ1-2; the tabulated D call, TRBD1, remains unverified against the DNA. TRBV1 is a documented pseudogene. The CDR3 is 18 residues long. The CDR3 DNA reads as TGCACCAGCAGCCAACGCGCGCCGGGACAGGGGAATAACTATGGCTACACCTTC. Its translation: CTSSQRAPGQGNNYGYTF.

The chain combines TRBV3-1 (or the pseudogene TRBV3-2) with TRBJ2-7; a weak D match, TRBD1 (6 bases). Germline CDR1 is LGHDT and CDR2 is YNNKEL (reference sequence). This CDR3 has 16 amino acids. Trimming took 4 bases from V and 6 from J, leaving 22 bases between them. Here the CDR3 DNA reads TGTGCCAGCAGCCCAACCGGCCCAACGAAAGGGGGCGAGCAGTACTTC. Translating it yields CASSPTGPTKGGEQYF.

V gene TRBV12-3 or TRBV12-4 combines with J gene TRBJ1-1; perhaps TRBD1 as D (5 bases). Trimming left V 2 bases short and J 5 bases short, with 9 bases between. The CDR3 is 13 residues long. DNA for the CDR3: TGTGCCAGCAGTTTACAGGGAGGGACTGAAGCTTTCTTT. It specifies CASSLQGGTEAFF.

The chain carries TRBV18 and TRBJ1-1, with TRBD1 matching 7 bases. The CDR3 extends over 16 amino acids. The trim removed 2 bases at V and 4 bases at J, leaving 10 bases unmatched. Germline V lookup: CDR1 KGHSH, CDR2 LQKENI. DNA of the CDR3: TGTGCCAGCTCACCAACAGGGGCTCAATTGGGCACTGAAGCTTTCTTT. Translated, it gives CASSPTGAQLGTEAFF.

V usage is TRBV18 and J usage is TRBJ2-7, with a tentative D call TRBD2 (6 bases). CDR3 length: 15 amino acids. Per germline, CDR1 KGHSH and CDR2 LQKENI. V was pared by 0 bases and J by 2 bases, with 11 bases between. Written as DNA, the CDR3 is TGTGCCAGCTCACCACCGGTGGGGGGTACCTACGAGCAGTACTTC. The encoded protein is CASSPPVGGTYEQYF.

The gene calls are TRBV19 and TRBJ1-1; the match to TRBD1 covers 11 bases. The CDR3 is made up of 18 amino acids. The J segment lost 4 bases and the V segment lost 5 bases, leaving 15 bases of the junction unmatched. CDR1 LNHDA and CDR2 SQIVND come from the germline V gene (reference sequence). CDR3 sequence (DNA): TGTGCCAGTAGTGTGGGACAGGGGGGGTTACGCGAAGGCACTGAAGCTTTCTTT. Amino acids: CASSVGQGGLREGTEAFF.

The table lists this clone with a few counts. Here the CDR3 DNA reads TGCGCCAGCAGCCTACTACAGGGAAATTCACCCCTCCACTTT. It yields the protein CASSLLQGNSPLHF. The chain carries TRBV5-1 and TRBJ1-6, with a tentative D call TRBD1 (6 bases). Germline CDR1 is SGHRS and CDR2 is YFSETQ. V was pared by 4 bases and J by 7 bases, with 12 bases between. The CDR3 extends over 14 amino acids.

The rearrangement joins TRBV24-1 to TRBJ2-3, with D unclear. This CDR3 contains 12 residues. CDR1 is KGHDR and CDR2 is SFDVKD in the germline V gene. The germline V and J ends were trimmed by 3 bases and 1 base, with 1 base remaining between them. The CDR3 DNA follows: TGTGCCACCAGTGATGGCACAGATACGCAGTATTTT. As protein: CATSDGTDTQYF.

This clone appeared once. The rearrangement links TRBV6-6 to TRBJ2-2; D might be TRBD1 (6 bases). The germline CDR1 and CDR2 sequences are MNHNY and SVGAGI (reference sequence). This CDR3 is built from 16 residues. Between the trimmed V and J ends, which lost 6 bases and 0 bases, there was a span of 14 bases. Written as DNA, the CDR3 is TGTGCCAGCAGCTCGATGGGACATTCGAACACCGGGGAGCTGTTTTTT. Protein sequence: CASSSMGHSNTGELFF.

The chain couples TRBV29-1 to TRBJ2-7; D is ambiguous. CDR1 SQVTM and CDR2 ANQGSEA come from the germline V gene. The CDR3 runs 14 residues. Trimming removed 0 bases from V and 0 bases from J, with 9 bases in between. CDR3 protein: CSVEDPPVSYEQYF. The CDR3 bases are TGCAGCGTTGAAGATCCGCCAGTCTCCTACGAGCAGTACTTC.

This clone showed up just once. The rearrangement joins TRBV6-2 or TRBV6-3 to TRBJ2-1; 12 positions agree with TRBD2. J gave up 6 bases and V 5 bases, and 14 bases lay outside the gene matches. This CDR3 spans 18 amino acids. The V gene's germline CDR1 is MNHEY and CDR2 SVGEGT. DNA of the CDR3: TGTGCCAGCAGTGGACCTAGCGGGAGGGCCCTTTCCCTCAATGAGCAGTTCTTC. The encoded protein is CASSGPSGRALSLNEQFF.

The rearrangement joins TRBV28 to TRBJ2-1, with D possibly TRBD2 on 6 matching bases. Germline CDR1 reads MDHEN; CDR2 reads SYDVKM. Trimming shortened V by 0 bases and J by 7 bases, and 22 bases separated the two germline ends. The CDR3 has 18 amino acids. CDR3 protein: CASSLWVIREALTNEQFF. The CDR3 nucleotides read TGTGCCAGCAGTTTATGGGTTATCAGGGAGGCACTTACGAATGAGCAGTTCTTC.

The J gene is TRBJ2-2, the V gene TRBV29-1; TRBD1 might be the D (5 bases). The V and J ends lost 3 bases and 6 bases respectively, with 14 bases between them. The germline V gene has CDR1 SQVTM and CDR2 ANQGSEA. CDR3 length equals 14 residues. The CDR3 nucleotides read TGCAGCGTTGAGCTGGGGAAGGGGTCCGGGGAGCTGTTTTTT. Protein product: CSVELGKGSGELFF.